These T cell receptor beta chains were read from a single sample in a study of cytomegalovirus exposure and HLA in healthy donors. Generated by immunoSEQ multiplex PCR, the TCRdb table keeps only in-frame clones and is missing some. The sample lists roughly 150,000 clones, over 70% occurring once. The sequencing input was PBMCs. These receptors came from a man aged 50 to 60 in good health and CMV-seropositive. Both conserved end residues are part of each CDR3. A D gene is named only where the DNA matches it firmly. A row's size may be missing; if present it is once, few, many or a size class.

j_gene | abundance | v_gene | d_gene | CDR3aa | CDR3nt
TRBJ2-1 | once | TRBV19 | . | CASSGLAFGNEQFF | TGTGCCAGTAGTGGGTTAGCGTTTGGGAATGAGCAGTTCTTC
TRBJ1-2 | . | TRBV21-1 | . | CASSKLYRNYGYTF | TGTGCCAGCAGCAAGCTGTACAGGAACTATGGCTACACCTTC
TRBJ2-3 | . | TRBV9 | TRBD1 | CASSVGGGGADTQYF | TGTGCCAGCAGCGTAGGAGGGGGCGGCGCAGATACGCAGTATTTT
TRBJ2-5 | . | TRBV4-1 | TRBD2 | CASSQVASGQETQYF | TGCGCCAGCAGCCAAGTGGCTAGCGGACAAGAGACCCAGTACTTC
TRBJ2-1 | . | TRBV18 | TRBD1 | CASSLGTGDNEQFF | TGTGCCAGCTCACTAGGGACAGGAGATAATGAGCAGTTCTTC
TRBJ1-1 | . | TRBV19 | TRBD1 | CASSIRGHTEAFF | TGTGCCAGTAGTATCAGGGGGCACACTGAAGCTTTCTTT
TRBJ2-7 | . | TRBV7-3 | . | CASSLGGASSYEQYF | TGTGCCAGCAGCTTGGGCGGGGCGTCCTCCTACGAGCAGTACTTC
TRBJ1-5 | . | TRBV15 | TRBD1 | CATSSRGQGLNQPQHF | TGTGCCACCAGCAGCCGAGGACAGGGGCTCAATCAGCCCCAGCATTTT
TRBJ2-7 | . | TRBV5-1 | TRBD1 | CASSSGGASYEQYF | TGCGCCAGCAGCTCAGGGGGCGCATCCTACGAGCAGTACTTC
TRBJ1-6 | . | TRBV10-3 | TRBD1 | CAIWTGGLSPLHF | TGTGCCATCTGGACAGGAGGATTGTCACCCCTCCACTTT
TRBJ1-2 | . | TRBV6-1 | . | CASSVRGDYGYTF | TGTGCCAGCAGTGTAAGGGGCGACTATGGCTACACCTTC
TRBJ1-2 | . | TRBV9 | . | CASSVGEGYYGYTF | TGTGCCAGCAGCGTGGGTGAGGGATACTATGGCTACACCTTC
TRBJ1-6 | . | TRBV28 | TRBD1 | CASTPPGTGVNSPLHF | TGTGCCAGCACCCCGCCCGGGACAGGGGTTAATTCACCCCTCCACTTT